This note documents a single T cell receptor beta chain sequence. This sample is drawn from a study of shared T cell receptors in the human thymus. This CDR3 has 16 amino acids. The V gene lost 4 bases and the J gene lost 0 bases, with 14 bases spanning the gap. Germline V gene data show CDR1 as SGHRS and CDR2 as YFSETQ. Repertoires were generated with immunoSEQ multiplex PCR, while TCRdb's copy carries only in-frame clones and drops some. The sample lists roughly 410,000 clones; 95% were seen once. The rearrangement uses TRBV5-1 and TRBJ2-1; either TRBD1 or TRBD2 may supply D (5 bases each). The receptor was derived from a human donor. Sample: thymocytes. The CDR3 protein is CASSLGRTSSYNEQFF. The CDR3 DNA sequence: TGCGCCAGCAGCCTGGGACGCACAAGCTCCTACAATGAGCAGTTCTTC. The full variable domain, rest sourced from reference TRBV5-1 and TRBJ2-1, is KAGVTQTPRYLIKTRGQQVTLSCSPISGHRSVSWYQQTPGQGLQFLFEYFSETQRNKGNFPGRFSGRQFSNSRSEMNVSTLELGDSALYLCASSLGRTSSYNEQFFGPGTRLTVL.